Shown below are 20 T cell receptor beta chains from a single sample sequenced in a study of long-term antiretroviral therapy in people with HIV. The immunoSEQ assay was v3.0, run at survey level. Clones were read by immunoSEQ multiplex PCR, and TCRdb kept only the in-frame ones, dropping some. The sample lists about 16,000 clones, roughly 80% occurring once. The sequences come from unsorted PBMCs, collected less than 1.3 years before starting antiretroviral therapy. These receptors were obtained from a man aged 30-40 years with HIV.

The chain is built from TRBV5-4 and TRBJ2-3; tentatively, D is TRBD2 (5 bases). The germline gives CDR1 SGHNT, CDR2 YYREEE (reference sequence). This CDR3 is 16 amino acids long. Trimming took off 0 bases at V and 6 bases at J, with 17 bases between the two ends. The CDR3 sequence is CASSLAVPTAGDTQYF. CDR3 in DNA: TGTGCCAGCAGCTTGGCTGTTCCAACTGCGGGCGATACGCAGTATTTT.

In this sample, this clone turned up a few times. The chain is built from TRBV29-1 and TRBJ2-7, with 8 positions matching TRBD1. Looked up from germline, CDR1 is SQVTM and CDR2 is ANQGSEA. J lost 2 bases, V lost 6 bases, and 9 bases had no gene match. The CDR3 is made up of 14 amino acids. In nucleotides, the CDR3 is TGCAGCGTCACACCGGACAGGGTTCCCTACGAGCAGTACTTC. It is translated as CSVTPDRVPYEQYF.

The chain joins TRBV29-1 to TRBJ2-1, with D perhaps matching TRBD2 (6 bases). The CDR3 is 11 amino acids. V lost 7 bases to trimming and J lost 4 bases, with 8 bases between them. Germline CDR1 is SQVTM and CDR2 is ANQGSEA. The CDR3 reads CSGRVYNEQFF. The CDR3 nucleotides are TGCAGCGGGAGGGTTTACAATGAGCAGTTCTTC.

This clone was observed a single time. V is TRBV19 and J is TRBJ2-7, with TRBD2 as a possible D gene (6 bases). The V end was cut by 5 bases, the J end by 0 bases, with 17 bases between. Per the germline V gene, CDR1 is LNHDA and CDR2 is SQIVND (reference sequence). There are 16 residues in the CDR3. CDR3 protein: CASSPSAGGRSYEQYF. In nucleotides, the CDR3 is TGTGCCAGTAGTCCCTCAGCGGGCGGACGCTCCTACGAGCAGTACTTC.

In this sample, this clone turned up a few times. This chain uses TRBV5-1 with TRBJ1-1, with no clear D. The ends were cut back, 6 bases at V and 1 base at J, with 4 bases in the middle. Germline CDR1 is SGHRS and CDR2 is YFSETQ. The CDR3 runs 11 residues. The CDR3 coding sequence is TGCGCCAGCAAGGGGAACACTGAAGCTTTCTTT. Translated, it gives CASKGNTEAFF.

This clone was counted a single time. The chain uses TRBV7-9 and TRBJ2-3, with a weak D call TRBD2 (6 bases). Germline V gene lookup returns CDR1 SEHNR and CDR2 FQNEAQ (reference sequence). V lost 4 bases to trimming and J lost 5 bases, with 10 bases between them. The CDR3 has 13 residues. CDR3 DNA sequence: TGTGCCAGCAGCTCGGGGGTTGGAGATACGCAGTATTTT. Translated: CASSSGVGDTQYF.

This clone has just one count. This sequence joins TRBV7-8 and TRBJ1-4; 7 bases match TRBD1. Looked up from germline, CDR1 is SGHVS and CDR2 is FQNEAQ. The CDR3 contains 13 residues. V was pared by 6 bases and J by 5 bases, with 3 bases of the junction left unmatched. The DNA for the CDR3 is TGTGCCAGCAGGGGACAGTTGAATGAAAAACTGTTTTTT. It translates to CASRGQLNEKLFF.

As to this clone: At one end, the junction sequence differs from germline, possibly due to a read error. The V and J genes are TRBV28 and TRBJ1-2; a weak D match, TRBD1 (6 bases). The CDR3 has 15 amino acids. Germline V lookup: CDR1 MDHEN, CDR2 SYDVKM. The DNA for the CDR3 is TGTGCCAGCAGCCGTGACAGGTCGGCGCCGGGCACCTTGGCCTTC. Its translation: CASSRDRSAPGTLAF.

This rearrangement joins TRBV19 to TRBJ1-6; the D is unclear. The CDR3 has 15 amino acids. Germline V gene sequence: CDR1 LNHDA, CDR2 SQIVND (reference sequence). V was trimmed by 7 bases and J by 7 bases, leaving 17 bases between them. The CDR3 DNA reads TGTGCCAGTACCCTCGGCCTACAAGGGAATTCACCCCTCCACTTT. This encodes CASTLGLQGNSPLHF.

The CDR3 region is CASSSGVPPPELFF. CDR3 DNA sequence: TGTGCCAGCAGCTCAGGGGTCCCACCACCGGAGCTGTTTTTT. The chain has TRBV7-3 and TRBJ2-2; TRBD1 might be the D (6 bases). Trimming took 4 bases from V and 10 from J, leaving 16 bases between them. CDR1 is SGHTA, CDR2 FQGTGA, per germline. The CDR3 runs 14 residues. Full variable domain (rest looked up from reference TRBV7-3 and TRBJ2-2): GAGVSQTPSNKVTEKGKYVELRCDPISGHTALYWYRQSLGQGPEFLIYFQGTGAADDSGLPNDRFFAVRPEGSVSTLKIQRTERGDSAVYLCASSSGVPPPELFFGEGSRLTVL.

The chain combines TRBV27 with TRBJ2-7, with TRBD1 identical over 10 bases. The CDR3 is made up of 13 amino acids. V lost 6 bases to trimming and J lost 5 bases; unmatched junction nucleotides: 4. Germline V CDR1 and CDR2: MNHEY, SMNVEV (reference sequence). The CDR3 sequence is CASRTGGVNEQYF. In nucleotides, the CDR3 is TGTGCCAGCAGGACAGGGGGCGTCAACGAGCAGTACTTC.

V is TRBV5-4 and J is TRBJ2-1; 9 positions agree with TRBD1. V lost 3 bases and J lost 6; bases outside the gene matches: 7. Germline lookup yields CDR1 SGHNT and CDR2 YYREEE (reference sequence). This CDR3 has 15 amino acids. The CDR3 here is CASSSPGQGGNEQFF. The DNA of the CDR3 is TGTGCCAGCAGCTCCCCGGGACAGGGTGGCAATGAGCAGTTCTTC.

The V and J genes are TRBV7-6 and TRBJ2-1; the D gene could be TRBD1 or TRBD2 (5 bases each). CDR1 SGHVS and CDR2 FNYEAQ come from the germline V gene. V was shortened by 2 bases and J by 3 bases, with 8 bases between the two germline ends. There are 14 residues in the CDR3. The CDR3 sequence: CASSLTGRYNEQFF. Written as DNA, the CDR3 is TGTGCCAGCAGCTTAACGGGACGCTACAATGAGCAGTTCTTC.

The chain couples TRBV25-1 to TRBJ2-1; weak D call: TRBD1 (6 bases). V lost 3 bases to trimming and J lost 4 bases, with 13 bases between them. Germline V lookup: CDR1 MGHDK, CDR2 SYGVNS. The CDR3 loop spans 15 amino acids. The CDR3 nucleotides read TGTGCCAGCAGTGACAGGGACAACACTTACAATGAGCAGTTCTTC. This sequence encodes CASSDRDNTYNEQFF. The full variable domain, with the rest looked up from reference TRBV25-1 and TRBJ2-1, is EADIYQTPRYLVIGTGKKITLECSQTMGHDKMYWYQQDPGMELHLIHYSYGVNSTEKGDLSSESTVSRIRTEHFPLTLESARPSHTSQYLCASSDRDNTYNEQFFGPGTRLTVL.

The chain recombines TRBV7-2 with TRBJ2-7; D ambiguous. The CDR3 is 15 residues long. Deletions cut 1 base from V and 1 base from J, with 11 bases between. Germline CDR1 and CDR2: SGHTA and FQGNSA. The CDR3 nucleotides are TGTGCCAGCAGCTTAGGGTTTGGCGTTTCCTACGAGCAGTACTTC. Translated: CASSLGFGVSYEQYF.

This chain uses TRBV7-8 with TRBJ2-7, with TRBD2 identical over 15 bases. Germline-derived CDR1 and CDR2 are SGHVS and FQNEAQ. The CDR3 is 19 amino acids. V shed 1 base, J shed 4 bases, and the junction held 11 bases outside the gene matches. CDR3 sequence reads: CASSLGLGLAGGQIYEQYF. DNA for the CDR3: TGTGCCAGCAGCTTAGGTCTGGGACTAGCGGGGGGCCAGATTTACGAGCAGTACTTC.

This chain connects TRBV13 to TRBJ2-2; D call uncertain. The V end was cut by 3 bases, the J end by 7 bases, with 3 bases between. Germline values: CDR1 PRHDT, CDR2 FYEKMQ (reference sequence). This CDR3 is 11 amino acids long. CDR3 amino acids: CASSLVGELFF. Here the CDR3 DNA reads TGTGCCAGCAGCTTGGTCGGGGAGCTGTTTTTT.

The gene calls are TRBV6-5 and TRBJ2-7; D uncertain. The CDR3 is made up of 13 amino acids. Trimming stripped 5 bases from V and 2 bases from J, with 10 bases between. Germline assignment: CDR1 MNHEY and CDR2 SVGAGI. CDR3 coding DNA: TGTGCCAGCAGTCCCGACCGCACCTACGAGCAGTACTTC. Amino acid sequence: CASSPDRTYEQYF.

The chain combines TRBV10-3 with TRBJ2-1; D perhaps matches TRBD2 (5 bases). This CDR3 spans 16 amino acids. V dropped 1 base and J dropped 3 bases, with 13 bases sitting between them. The germline V gene encodes CDR1 ENHRY and CDR2 SYGVKD. The CDR3 DNA is TGTGCCATCAGTGAGTTCGGAGCGGAGAGCTACAATGAGCAGTTCTTC. Encoded protein: CAISEFGAESYNEQFF.

Only a few counts were recorded for this clone. The rearrangement joins TRBV29-1 to TRBJ2-2; D not certain. V lost 3 bases to trimming and J lost 7 bases, with 12 bases between them. The germline gives CDR1 SQVTM, CDR2 ANQGSEA. The CDR3 is made up of 13 amino acids. The CDR3 nucleotides read TGCAGCGTTGATGTCGGGTATATCGGGGAGCTGTTTTTT. Its protein is CSVDVGYIGELFF.